This entry concerns a single T cell receptor (beta chain). Its antigen is still unknown. This record belongs to a study of T-cell memory formation after mild COVID-19. Study context: The two donors had largely donor-specific TCR clusters. General observations from the study: Largely, contracting CD4+ clones fell within CM and EM, and contracting CD8+ clones within EMRA.

V was trimmed by 6 bases and J by 5 bases, leaving 8 bases between them. Per germline, CDR1 SGDLS and CDR2 YYNGEE. The CDR3 sequence is 12 residues long. The TCR alpha and TCR beta cDNA libraries, bearing sample barcodes and UMIs, were generated by 5'RACE using constant-segment primers. TCRdb analysed the 5' RACE reads with MiXCR anew, one entry per CDR3 protein. This table holds around 340,000 distinct CDR3 sequences, approximately 15% found once. This sequence originates from a young man who had mild COVID-19 (a few samples of this study predate the infection). Cell type and time point are not known. This chain connects TRBV9 to TRBJ2-2; a weak D match, TRBD2 (6 bases). Sequences were obtained from PBMCs or a T cell subset sorted from them (not recorded which). The CDR3 nucleotides read TGTGCCAGCATACGGGAGACCGGGGAGCTGTTTTTT. Translated: CASIRETGELFF. The full variable domain, its missing parts supplied by reference TRBV9 and TRBJ2-2, is DSGVTQTPKHLITATGQRVTLRCSPRSGDLSVYWYQQSLDQGLQFLIQYYNGEERAKGNILERFSAQQFPDLHSELNLSSLELGDSALYFCASIRETGELFFGEGSRLTVL.